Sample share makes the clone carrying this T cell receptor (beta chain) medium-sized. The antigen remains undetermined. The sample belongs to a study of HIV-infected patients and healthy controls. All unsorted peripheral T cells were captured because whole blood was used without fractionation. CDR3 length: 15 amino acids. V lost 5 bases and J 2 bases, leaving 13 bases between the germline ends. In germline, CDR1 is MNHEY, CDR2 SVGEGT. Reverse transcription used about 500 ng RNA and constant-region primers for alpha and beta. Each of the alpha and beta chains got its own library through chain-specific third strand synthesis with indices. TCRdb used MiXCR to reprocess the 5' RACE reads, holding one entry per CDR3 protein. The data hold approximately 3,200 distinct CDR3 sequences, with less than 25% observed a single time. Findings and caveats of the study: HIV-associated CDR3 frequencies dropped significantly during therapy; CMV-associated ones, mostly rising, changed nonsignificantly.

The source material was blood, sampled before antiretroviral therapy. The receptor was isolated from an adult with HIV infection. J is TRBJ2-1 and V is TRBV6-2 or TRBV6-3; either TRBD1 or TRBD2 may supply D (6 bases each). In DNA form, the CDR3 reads TGTGCCAGCAGTGCCGCCGGGGGCGCCTACAATGAGCAGTTCTTC. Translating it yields CASSAAGGAYNEQFF.